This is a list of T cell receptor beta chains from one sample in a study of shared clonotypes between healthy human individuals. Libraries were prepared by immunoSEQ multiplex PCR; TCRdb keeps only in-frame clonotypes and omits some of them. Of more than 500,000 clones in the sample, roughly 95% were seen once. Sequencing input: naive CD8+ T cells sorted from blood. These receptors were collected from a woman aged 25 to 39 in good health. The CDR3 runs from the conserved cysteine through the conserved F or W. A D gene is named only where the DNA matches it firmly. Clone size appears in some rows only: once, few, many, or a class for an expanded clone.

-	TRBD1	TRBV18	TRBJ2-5	TGTGCCAGCTCACCATCCCGGGACAGGGGCCTTACAGAGACCCAGTACTTC	CASSPSRDRGLTETQYF
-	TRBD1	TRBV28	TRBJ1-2	TGTGCCAGCAGTCCCTTGACAGGGGGCGGCTACTATGGCTACACCTTC	CASSPLTGGGYYGYTF
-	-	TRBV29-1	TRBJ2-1	TGCAGCGCGGGGGATGAGCAGTTCTTC	CSAGDEQFF
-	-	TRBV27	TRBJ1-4	TGTGCCAGCAGTTCCGGGGACCCCGATAATGAAAAACTGTTTTTT	CASSSGDPDNEKLFF
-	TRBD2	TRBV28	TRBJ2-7	TGTGCCAGCAGTCCGGGGGGGGCCTACGAGCAGTACTTC	CASSPGGAYEQYF
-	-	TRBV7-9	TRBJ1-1	TGTGCCAGCAGTCCGGGACCCATCCTGGGGGCTTTCTTT	CASSPGPILGAFF
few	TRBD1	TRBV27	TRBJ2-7	TGTGCCAGCAGTTCGGGGACAGGACCCTACGAGCAGTACTTC	CASSSGTGPYEQYF
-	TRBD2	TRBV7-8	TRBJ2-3	TGTGCCAGCAGCTCGGGACTAGCGGGAGCCGCAGATACGCAGTATTTT	CASSSGLAGAADTQYF
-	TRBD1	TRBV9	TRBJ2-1	TGTGCCAGCGGGACAGGAGGATACAATGAGCAGTTCTTC	CASGTGGYNEQFF
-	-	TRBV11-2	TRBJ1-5	TGTGCCAGCAGCTTAGATAGCAATCAGCCCCAGCATTTT	CASSLDSNQPQHF
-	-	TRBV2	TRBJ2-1	TGTGCCAGCAGTGAACTCCCGACTAGCTCCTACAATGAGCAGTTCTTC	CASSELPTSSYNEQFF
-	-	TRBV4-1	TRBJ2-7	TGCGCCAGCAGCCAAGATTCGTACGAGCAGTACTTC	CASSQDSYEQYF
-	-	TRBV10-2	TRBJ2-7	TGCGCCAGCAGGGAACTGGACTACAGATACGAGCAGTACTTC	CASRELDYRYEQYF
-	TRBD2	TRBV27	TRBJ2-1	TGTGCCAGCAGAAGCGGGAGCGCCTACAATGAGCAGTTCTTC	CASRSGSAYNEQFF
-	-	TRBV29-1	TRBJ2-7	TGCAGCGTTGAGGCTAGCCCCTACGAGCAGTACTTC	CSVEASPYEQYF
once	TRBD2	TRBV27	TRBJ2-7	TGTGCCAGCAGTCCGCTAGCCGGAGGACTAGCCCACGAGCAGTACTTC	CASSPLAGGLAHEQYF
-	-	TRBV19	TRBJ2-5	TGTGCCAGTAGCCCCGACCAAGGAGAGACCCAGTACTTC	CASSPDQGETQYF
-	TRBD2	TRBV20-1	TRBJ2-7	TGCAGTGCTAGGGCGGGGGGCGAGCAGTACTTC	CSARAGGEQYF
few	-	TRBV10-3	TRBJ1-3	TGTGCCATCAGTTCCAGTGGCTCTGGAAACACCATATATTTT	CAISSSGSGNTIYF
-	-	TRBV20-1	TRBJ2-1	TGCAGTGCTAGGTGGGGGCATGAGCAGTTCTTC	CSARWGHEQFF
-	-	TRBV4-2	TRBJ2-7	TGTGCCAGCAGCCAAGATAACGGGGAATCAGCCTACGAGCAGTACTTC	CASSQDNGESAYEQYF
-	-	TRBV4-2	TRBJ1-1	TGTGCCAGCAGCCACCCGACTGTTGGGGCTTTCTTT	CASSHPTVGAFF
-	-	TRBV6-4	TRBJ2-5	TGTGCCAGCAGTGAAGACTGGGGGGAGACCCAGTACTTC	CASSEDWGETQYF
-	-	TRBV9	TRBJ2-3	TGTGCCAGCAGAGATAGCGCGAACACAGATACGCAGTATTTT	CASRDSANTDTQYF
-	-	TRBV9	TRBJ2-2	TGTGCCAGCAGCGTAGTTTCCACCGGGGAGCTGTTTTTT	CASSVVSTGELFF
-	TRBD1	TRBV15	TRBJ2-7	TGTGCCACCAGCAGACCGGGACAGGGGGTTCAGGAGCAGTACTTC	CATSRPGQGVQEQYF
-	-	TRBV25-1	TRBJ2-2	TGTGCCAGCAGTGAGGTTGTGGGCACCGGGGAGCTGTTTTTT	CASSEVVGTGELFF
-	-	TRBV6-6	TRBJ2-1	TGTGCCAGCAGTTCGGCAGGGACGGATGAGCAGTTCTTC	CASSSAGTDEQFF
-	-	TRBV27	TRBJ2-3	TGTGCCAGCATATCTCTTAGCACAGATACGCAGTATTTT	CASISLSTDTQYF
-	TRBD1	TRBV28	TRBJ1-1	TGTGCCAGCTCTGGTGGGACAGGGAACACTGAAGCTTTCTTT	CASSGGTGNTEAFF
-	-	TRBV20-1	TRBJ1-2	TGCAGTGAGAGGGGGGGGTATGGCTACACCTTC	CSERGGYGYTF
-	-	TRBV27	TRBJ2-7	TGTGCCAGCAGTTCCAATCGGGTCGACGAGCAGTACTTC	CASSSNRVDEQYF
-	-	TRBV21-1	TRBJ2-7	TGTGCCAGCAGCAAAGGGCAACTAGATTTCCCCTACGAGCAGTACTTC	CASSKGQLDFPYEQYF
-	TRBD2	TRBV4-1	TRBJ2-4	TGCGCCAGCAGCCAGGAAAAACAGCGGGAGGGACGCCTTTGGCACTTC	CASSQEKQREGRLWHF
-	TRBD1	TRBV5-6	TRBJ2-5	TGTGCCAGCAGCCCTACCGGGACAGGGGGCGCGGAGACCCAGTACTTC	CASSPTGTGGAETQYF
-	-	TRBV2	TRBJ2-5	TGTGCCAGCAGGGACAGATCACAAGAGACCCAGTACTTC	CASRDRSQETQYF
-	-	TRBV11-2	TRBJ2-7	TGTGCCAGCAGCTTAGGATTTTACGAGCAGTACTTC	CASSLGFYEQYF
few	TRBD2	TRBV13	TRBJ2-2	TGTGCCAGCAGCTTAGGACTAGCGGGAGCAGTATCCGGGGAGCTGTTTTTT	CASSLGLAGAVSGELFF
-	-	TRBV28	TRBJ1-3	TGTGCCAGCAGAGCTGGACCGCGGATCTCTGGAAACACCATATATTTT	CASRAGPRISGNTIYF
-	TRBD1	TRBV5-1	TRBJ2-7	TGCGCCAGCAGCTGGACAGGGTTCAACTACGAGCAGTACTTC	CASSWTGFNYEQYF
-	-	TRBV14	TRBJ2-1	TGTGCCAGCAGCCCCGACAGGGTAATAGCGGGTGCTTCCTACAATGAGCAGTTCTTC	CASSPDRVIAGASYNEQFF
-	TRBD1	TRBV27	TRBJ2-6	TGTGCCAGCAGCCAAACAGGGGTTACTGCCTCTGGGGCCAACGTCCTGACTTTC	CASSQTGVTASGANVLTF
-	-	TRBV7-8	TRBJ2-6	TGTGCCAGCAGCCCCGAGGGGGTTACTTGGGGGGCCAACGTCCTGACTTTC	CASSPEGVTWGANVLTF